Listed below are T cell receptor beta chains from one sample, sequenced in a study of T cell changes during pregnancy in multiple sclerosis. The assay was immunoSEQ multiplex PCR, and TCRdb's table has in-frame clones only and misses some. The sample records approximately 58,000 clones, approximately 90% being singletons. Sample: CD4+ T cells from peripheral blood mononuclear cells, taken after pregnancy. The receptors originated from a female donor in good health, enrolled as a control in a pregnancy study. CDR3s include the opening cysteine and the closing phenylalanine or tryptophan. Each record gives: J gene, clone size, V gene, D gene, CDR3 protein, CDR3 DNA. D genes are given only for firm matches. The size entry is marked missing in some rows and otherwise reads once, few, many or a size class.

TRBJ1-5 . TRBV28 TRBD1 CASRPDREPNQPQHF TGTGCCAGCAGGCCCGACAGGGAACCCAATCAGCCCCAGCATTTT
TRBJ1-6 . TRBV7-2 TRBD1 CASSPRTGSYNSPLHF TGTGCCAGCAGCCCAAGGACAGGGTCCTATAATTCACCCCTCCACTTT
TRBJ1-5 . TRBV4-3 . CASSQEGGTQPQHF TGCGCCAGCAGCCAAGAGGGGGGGACTCAGCCCCAGCATTTT
TRBJ2-2 . TRBV28 . CASAGGGRIGELFF TGTGCCAGCGCCGGAGGCGGTCGCATCGGGGAGCTGTTTTTT
TRBJ2-3 . TRBV7-2 . CASSFGRSADTQYF TGTGCCAGCAGCTTTGGTAGATCCGCAGATACGCAGTATTTT
TRBJ1-6 . TRBV30 . CAWASDSPLHF TGTGCCTGGGCTTCGGATTCACCCCTCCACTTT
TRBJ1-5 . TRBV6-5 . CASSYRQPSNQPQHF TGTGCCAGCAGTTACCGACAGCCCTCAAATCAGCCCCAGCATTTT
TRBJ2-4 . TRBV4-2 . CASSHAGFPSKNIQYF TGTGCCAGCAGCCACGCAGGGTTTCCATCCAAAAACATTCAGTACTTC
TRBJ2-4 once TRBV9 . CASSVGHRAQNIQYF TGTGCCAGCAGCGTAGGGCACAGGGCCCAAAACATTCAGTACTTC
TRBJ1-5 . TRBV7-2 . CASSLIGGAGRNQPQHF TGTGCCAGCAGCTTAATAGGGGGGGCAGGCCGCAATCAGCCCCAGCATTTT
TRBJ2-7 . TRBV30 . CAWSVRQGSDEQYF TGTGCCTGGAGTGTACGGCAGGGGAGTGACGAGCAGTACTTC